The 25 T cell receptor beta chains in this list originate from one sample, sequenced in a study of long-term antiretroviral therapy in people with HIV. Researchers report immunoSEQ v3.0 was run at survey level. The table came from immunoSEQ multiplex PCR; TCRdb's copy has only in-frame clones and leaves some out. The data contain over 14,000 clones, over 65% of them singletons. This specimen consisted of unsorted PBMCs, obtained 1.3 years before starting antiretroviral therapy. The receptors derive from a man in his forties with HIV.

The DNA for the CDR3 is TGTGCCAGCAGTTTGACAGGGATAGGAAACACCATATATTTT. Protein sequence: CASSLTGIGNTIYF. The chain joins TRBV28 to TRBJ1-3; 7 bases line up with TRBD1. Trimming at V came to 3 bases and at J to 4 bases, leaving 3 bases not matched to a gene. The CDR3 extends over 14 amino acids. The germline gives CDR1 MDHEN, CDR2 SYDVKM.

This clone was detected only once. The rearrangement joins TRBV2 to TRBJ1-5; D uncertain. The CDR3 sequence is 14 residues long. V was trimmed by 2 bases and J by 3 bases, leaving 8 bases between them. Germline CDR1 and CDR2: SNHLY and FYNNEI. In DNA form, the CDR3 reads TGTGCCAGCAGTGAAAACGGATACAATCAGCCCCAGCATTTT. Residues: CASSENGYNQPQHF.

The CDR3 here is CASSQDQRGDGETQYF. The CDR3 region has the DNA TGTGCCAGCAGCCAAGATCAGCGGGGGGACGGTGAGACCCAGTACTTC. The V gene is TRBV4-2, the J gene TRBJ2-5; 9 nucleotides line up with TRBD2. Germline trimming cut 0 bases from V and 5 bases from J; bases unmatched to any gene: 7. Germline loops: CDR1 LGHNA, CDR2 YNFKEQ. CDR3 length: 16 residues.

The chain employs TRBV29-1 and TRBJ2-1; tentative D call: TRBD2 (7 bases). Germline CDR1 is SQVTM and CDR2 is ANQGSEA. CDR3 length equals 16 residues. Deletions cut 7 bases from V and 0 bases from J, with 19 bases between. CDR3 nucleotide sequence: TGCAGCGCGGGGCGGGCGGGGGCTTACTCCTACAATGAGCAGTTCTTC. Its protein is CSAGRAGAYSYNEQFF.

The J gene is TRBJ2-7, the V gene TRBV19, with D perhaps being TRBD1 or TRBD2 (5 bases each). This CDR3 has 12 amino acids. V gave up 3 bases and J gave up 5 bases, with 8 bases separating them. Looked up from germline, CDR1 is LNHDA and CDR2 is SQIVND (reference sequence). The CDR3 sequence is CASSIGANEQYF. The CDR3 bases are TGTGCCAGTAGTATCGGGGCAAACGAGCAGTACTTC.

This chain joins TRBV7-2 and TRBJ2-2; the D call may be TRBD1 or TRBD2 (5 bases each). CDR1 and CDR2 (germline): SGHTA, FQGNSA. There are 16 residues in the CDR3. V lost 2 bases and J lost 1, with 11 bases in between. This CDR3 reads CASSLKGRENTGELFF. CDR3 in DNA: TGTGCCAGCAGCTTAAAGGGACGGGAGAACACCGGGGAGCTGTTTTTT.

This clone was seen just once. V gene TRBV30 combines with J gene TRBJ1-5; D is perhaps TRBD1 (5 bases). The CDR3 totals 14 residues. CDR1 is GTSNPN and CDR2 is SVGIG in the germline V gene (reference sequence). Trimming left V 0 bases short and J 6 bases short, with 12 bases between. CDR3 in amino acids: CAWSVIGAVQPQHF. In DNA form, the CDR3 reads TGTGCCTGGAGTGTAATAGGGGCGGTTCAGCCCCAGCATTTT.

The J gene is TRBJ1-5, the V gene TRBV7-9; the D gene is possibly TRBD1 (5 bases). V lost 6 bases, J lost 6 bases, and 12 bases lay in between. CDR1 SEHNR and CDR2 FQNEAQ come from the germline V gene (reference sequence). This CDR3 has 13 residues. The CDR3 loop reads CASSGGGSQPQHF. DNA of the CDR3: TGTGCCAGCAGTGGGGGGGGGAGTCAGCCCCAGCATTTT.

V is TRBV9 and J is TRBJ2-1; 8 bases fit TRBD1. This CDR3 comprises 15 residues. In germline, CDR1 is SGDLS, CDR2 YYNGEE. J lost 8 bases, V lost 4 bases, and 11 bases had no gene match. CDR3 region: CASSFGPGQGDEQFF. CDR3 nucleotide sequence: TGTGCCAGCAGCTTCGGCCCCGGACAGGGCGATGAGCAGTTCTTC.

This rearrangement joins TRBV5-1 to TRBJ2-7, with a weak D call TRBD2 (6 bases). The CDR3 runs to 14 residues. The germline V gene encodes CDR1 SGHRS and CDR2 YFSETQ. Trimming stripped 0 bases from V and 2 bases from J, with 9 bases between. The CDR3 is CASSLELATYEQYF. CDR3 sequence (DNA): TGCGCCAGCAGCTTGGAACTAGCTACCTACGAGCAGTACTTC.

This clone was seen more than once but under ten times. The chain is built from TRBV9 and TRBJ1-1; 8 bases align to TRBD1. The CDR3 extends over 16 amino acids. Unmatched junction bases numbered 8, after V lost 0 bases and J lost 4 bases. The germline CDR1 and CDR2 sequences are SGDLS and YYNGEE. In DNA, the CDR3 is TGTGCCAGCAGCGTAGCAGGGGGCGCAGTAAGCACTGAAGCTTTCTTT. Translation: CASSVAGGAVSTEAFF.

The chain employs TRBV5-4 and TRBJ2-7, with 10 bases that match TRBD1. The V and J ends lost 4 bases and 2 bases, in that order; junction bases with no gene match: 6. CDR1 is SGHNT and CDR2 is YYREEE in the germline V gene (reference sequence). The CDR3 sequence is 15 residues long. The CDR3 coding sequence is TGTGCCAGCAGCCTCCGGACAGGGGGTCCCTACGAGCAGTACTTC. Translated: CASSLRTGGPYEQYF.

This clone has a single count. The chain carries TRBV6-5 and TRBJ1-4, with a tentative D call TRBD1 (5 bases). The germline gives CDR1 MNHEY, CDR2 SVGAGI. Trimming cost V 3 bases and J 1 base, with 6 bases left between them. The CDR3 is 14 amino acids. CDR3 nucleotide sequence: TGTGCCAGCAGTTATACAGGAACTAATGAAAAACTGTTTTTT. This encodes CASSYTGTNEKLFF.

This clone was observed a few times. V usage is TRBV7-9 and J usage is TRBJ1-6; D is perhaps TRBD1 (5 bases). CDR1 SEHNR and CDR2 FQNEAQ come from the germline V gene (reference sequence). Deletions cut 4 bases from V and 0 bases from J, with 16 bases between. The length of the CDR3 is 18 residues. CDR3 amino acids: CASSSTGGSTSYNSPLHF. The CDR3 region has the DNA TGTGCCAGCAGCTCCACCGGGGGATCCACCTCCTATAATTCACCCCTCCACTTT. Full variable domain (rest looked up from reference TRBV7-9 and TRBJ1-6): DTGVSQNPRHKITKRGQNVTFRCDPISEHNRLYWYRQTLGQGPEFLTYFQNEAQLEKSRLLSDRFSAERPKGSFSTLEIQRTEQGDSAMYLCASSSTGGSTSYNSPLHFGNGTRLTVT.

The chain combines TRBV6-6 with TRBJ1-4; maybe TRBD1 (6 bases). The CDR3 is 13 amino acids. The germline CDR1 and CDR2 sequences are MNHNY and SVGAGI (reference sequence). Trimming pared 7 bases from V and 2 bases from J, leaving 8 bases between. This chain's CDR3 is CASIRGTNEKLFF. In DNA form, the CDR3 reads TGTGCCAGCATTAGGGGGACTAATGAAAAACTGTTTTTT.

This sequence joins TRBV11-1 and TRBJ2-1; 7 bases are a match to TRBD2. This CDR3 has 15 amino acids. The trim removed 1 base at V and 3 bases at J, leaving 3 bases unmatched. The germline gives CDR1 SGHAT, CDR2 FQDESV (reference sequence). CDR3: CASSLEGGGYNEQFF. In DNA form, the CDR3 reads TGTGCCAGCAGCTTAGAGGGCGGGGGCTACAATGAGCAGTTCTTC.

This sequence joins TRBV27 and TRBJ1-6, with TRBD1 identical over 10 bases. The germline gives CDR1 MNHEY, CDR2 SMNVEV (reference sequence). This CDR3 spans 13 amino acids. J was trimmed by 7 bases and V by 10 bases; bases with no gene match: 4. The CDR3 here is CATSGQGNSPLHF. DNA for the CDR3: TGTGCCACCTCGGGACAGGGGAATTCACCCCTCCACTTT.

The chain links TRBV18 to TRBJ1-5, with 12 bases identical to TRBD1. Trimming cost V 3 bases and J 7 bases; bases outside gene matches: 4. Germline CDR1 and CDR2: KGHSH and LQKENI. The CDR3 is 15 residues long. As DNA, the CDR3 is TGTGCCAGCTCACCCGGGACAGGGGGCGGACAGCCCCAGCATTTT. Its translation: CASSPGTGGGQPQHF. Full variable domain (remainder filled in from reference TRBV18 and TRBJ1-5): NAGVMQNPRHLVRRRGQEARLRCSPMKGHSHVYWYRQLPEEGLKFMVYLQKENIIDESGMPKERFSAEFPKEGPSILRIQQVVRGDSAAYFCASSPGTGGGQPQHFGDGTRLSIL.

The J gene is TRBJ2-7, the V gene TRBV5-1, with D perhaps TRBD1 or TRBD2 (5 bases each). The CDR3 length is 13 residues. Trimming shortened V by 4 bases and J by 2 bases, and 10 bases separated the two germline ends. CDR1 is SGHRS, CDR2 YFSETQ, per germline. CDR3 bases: TGCGCCAGCAGCCCCGGGACGGCCTACGAGCAGTACTTC. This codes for CASSPGTAYEQYF. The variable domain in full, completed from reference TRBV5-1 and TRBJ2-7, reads KAGVTQTPRYLIKTRGQQVTLSCSPISGHRSVSWYQQTPGQGLQFLFEYFSETQRNKGNFPGRFSGRQFSNSRSEMNVSTLELGDSALYLCASSPGTAYEQYFGPGTRLTVT.

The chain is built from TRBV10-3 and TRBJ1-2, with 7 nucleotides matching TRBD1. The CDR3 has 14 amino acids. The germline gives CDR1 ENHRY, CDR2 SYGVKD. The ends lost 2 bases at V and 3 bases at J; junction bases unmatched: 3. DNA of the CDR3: TGTGCCATCAGTGAGCACGGGACAGACTATGGCTACACCTTC. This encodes CAISEHGTDYGYTF.

The CDR3 DNA reads as TGTGCCAGCAGCTTAATGTCCGGTCCCTACAATGAGCAGTTCTTC. It yields the protein CASSLMSGPYNEQFF. The V and J genes are TRBV7-2 and TRBJ2-1; D uncertain. The CDR3 is made up of 15 amino acids. The germline V gene encodes CDR1 SGHTA and CDR2 FQGNSA. V was cut by 2 bases and J by 2 bases, with 10 bases left in between.

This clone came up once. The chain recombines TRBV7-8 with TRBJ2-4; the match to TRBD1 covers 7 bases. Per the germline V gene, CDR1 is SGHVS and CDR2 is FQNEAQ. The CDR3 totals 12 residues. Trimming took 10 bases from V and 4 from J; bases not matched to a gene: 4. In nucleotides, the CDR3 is TGTGCCACAGGGGGTCCGAAAAACATTCAGTACTTC. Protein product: CATGGPKNIQYF. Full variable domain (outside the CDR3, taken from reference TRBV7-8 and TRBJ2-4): GAGVSQSPRYKVAKRGQDVALRCDPISGHVSLFWYQQALGQGPEFLTYFQNEAQLDKSGLPSDRFFAERPEGSVSTLKIQRTQQEDSAVYLCATGGPKNIQYFGAGTRLSVL.

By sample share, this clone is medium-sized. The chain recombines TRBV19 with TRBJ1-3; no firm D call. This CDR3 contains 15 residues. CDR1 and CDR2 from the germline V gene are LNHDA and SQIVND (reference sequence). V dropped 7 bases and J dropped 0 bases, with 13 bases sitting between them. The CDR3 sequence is CASTAGSGSGNTIYF. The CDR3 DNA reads TGTGCCAGTACCGCAGGTTCAGGCTCTGGAAACACCATATATTTT.

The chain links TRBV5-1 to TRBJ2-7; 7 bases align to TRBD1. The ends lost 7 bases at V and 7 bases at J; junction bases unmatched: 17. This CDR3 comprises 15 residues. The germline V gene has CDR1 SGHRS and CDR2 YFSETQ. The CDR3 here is CASSLGQLTKEEQYF. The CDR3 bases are TGCGCCAGCTCCCTGGGACAGCTCACGAAAGAAGAGCAGTACTTC. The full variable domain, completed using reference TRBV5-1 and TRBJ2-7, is KAGVTQTPRYLIKTRGQQVTLSCSPISGHRSVSWYQQTPGQGLQFLFEYFSETQRNKGNFPGRFSGRQFSNSRSEMNVSTLELGDSALYLCASSLGQLTKEEQYFGPGTRLTVT.

DNA for the CDR3: TGTGCCAGCAGCCGCCAGGGAGGGCGAGAGACCCAGTACTTC. This encodes CASSRQGGRETQYF. The chain has TRBV7-2 and TRBJ2-5; the match to TRBD2 covers 7 bases. The junction had 7 bases not matched to a gene; V was cut back by 5 bases and J by 4 bases. CDR1 and CDR2 from the germline V gene are SGHTA and FQGNSA. This CDR3 contains 14 residues.